Described below is a single T cell receptor (beta chain) sequence and its context. Its target is not known. This sample is drawn from a study of cytomegalovirus exposure and HLA in healthy donors. Study-level results: Sequencing depth roughly uniform across donors was assumed in presence/absence analyses. Indistinguishable V segments, including TRBV6-2 and TRBV6-3, were excluded. A few chains tied to CMV proved CMV antigen-specific in vitro. One cluster of highly shared sequence variants probably arose as a sequencing artifact.

Trimming took off 3 bases at V and 4 bases at J, with 6 bases between the two ends. This CDR3 has 13 residues. The germline CDR1 and CDR2 sequences are SGHVS and FNYEAQ. PCR primers comprised 60 Vbeta and 13 Jbeta primers. Repertoires were generated with immunoSEQ multiplex PCR, while TCRdb's copy carries only in-frame clones and drops some. The data contain about 110,000 clones, under 70% of them singletons. The material sequenced was PBMCs. The sequence came from a man younger than 40 in good health and CMV-seropositive. The genes are TRBV7-6 and TRBJ2-2; D is perhaps TRBD2 (5 bases). CDR3 region: CASSLDFTGELFF. The CDR3 coding sequence is TGTGCCAGCAGCTTGGACTTCACCGGGGAGCTGTTTTTT.